This T cell receptor (beta chain) was sequenced for a study of blood T cells in healthy people across ages. PCR was performed a second time for about 7 to 11 cycles using a sample-barcoded 5' primer and a J-beta primer mix. TCRdb recomputed calls from the 5' RACE reads with MiXCR, one row per CDR3 protein. The profile shows 700,000 to 950,000 distinct CDR3 sequences, roughly 60% of them singletons. Trimming took 3 bases from V and 3 from J, leaving 12 bases between them. Germline lookup yields CDR1 MNHEY and CDR2 SMNVEV (reference sequence). The CDR3 covers 14 residues. The chain uses TRBV27 and TRBJ2-7, with D unresolved. The sequence came from a man aged 30-40 years in good health. Sequencing was performed on blood. The CDR3 DNA follows: TGTGCCAGCAGTTTTTCCCTAGGCGGCTACGAGCAGTACTTC. Its translation is CASSFSLGGYEQYF.